The rows below give T cell receptor beta chains drawn from one sample of a study of spatial heterogeneity in lung cancer. MiXCR, run by TCRdb on the 5' RACE reads, gives a single entry per CDR3 protein. The table lists around 10,000 distinct CDR3 sequences, approximately 3.7% of them singletons. The source material was PBMCs, sampled at surgery. These TCRs come from a female donor with early-stage non-small cell lung cancer. CDR3s include the opening cysteine and the closing phenylalanine or tryptophan. A D gene is named only where the DNA matches it firmly. Expanded clones are given a class, and other clones once, few, many or no size at all.

V	size	D	J	DNA	CDR3
TRBV11-2	few	TRBD2	TRBJ2-5	TGTGCCAGCAGCCCGGGTGGAACTAGCGGGAGCCAAGAGACCCAGTACTTC	CASSPGGTSGSQETQYF
TRBV20-1	many	TRBD1	TRBJ1-1	TGCAGTGCTGGAGGACAGGGAAGGTCGGAAGCTTTCTTT	CSAGGQGRSEAFF
TRBV5-6	many	NA	TRBJ2-5	TGTGCCAGCAGCTGGACCATGGGCGGCGAGACCCAGTACTTC	CASSWTMGGETQYF
TRBV20-1	many	NA	TRBJ1-5	TGCAGTGCTAGCGACGAACAGGGAATTGGCAATCAGCCCCAGCATTTT	CSASDEQGIGNQPQHF
TRBV7-2	few	TRBD2	TRBJ2-1	TGTGCCAGCAGCAAGTCCGGGACTAGCGGGAGGTTTGAGCAGTTCTTC	CASSKSGTSGRFEQFF
TRBV5-1	NA	TRBD2	TRBJ2-7	TGCGCCAGCAGCTTGGATCCTAGCGGCTACGAGCAGTACTTC	CASSLDPSGYEQYF
TRBV6-5	NA	NA	TRBJ2-7	TGTGCCAGCAGTTATTTTGCCGGGACTGCAGGGACCTACGAGCAGTACTTC	CASSYFAGTAGTYEQYF
TRBV11-2	many	TRBD1	TRBJ1-2	TGTGCCAGCAGCTTAGCAGGGGGCGATGGCTACACCTTC	CASSLAGGDGYTF
TRBV21-1	many	NA	TRBJ2-3	TGTGCCAGCAGCAACTCGACAGATACGCAGTATTTT	CASSNSTDTQYF
TRBV12-3/TRBV12-4	many	TRBD2	TRBJ2-5	TGTGCCAGCAGCATACGGGGGGGTGTAGAGACCCAGTACTTC	CASSIRGGVETQYF
TRBV20-1	NA	TRBD1	TRBJ2-7	TGCAGTGCTAATCGGGACAGGGGGTACGAGCAGTACTTC	CSANRDRGYEQYF
TRBV2	many	NA	TRBJ2-7	TGTGCCAGCAGTGCCGAACGGGGATACGAGCAGTACTTC	CASSAERGYEQYF
TRBV7-2	many	NA	TRBJ2-5	TGTGCCAGCAGCCGATCGAACGCGCCAGGGACCCAGTACTTC	CASSRSNAPGTQYF
TRBV12-3/TRBV12-4	many	NA	TRBJ2-7	TGTGCCAGCAGTTTAGGGGGGCTAGCGACGGGCGAGCAGTACTTC	CASSLGGLATGEQYF
TRBV4-2	many	NA	TRBJ1-2	TGTGCCAGCAGCCAAGACAGGGAGGATCCTAATGGCTACACCTTC	CASSQDREDPNGYTF
TRBV15	many	NA	TRBJ2-5	TGTGCCACCAGCAGAGAAAGGCAGACCCAAGAGACCCAGTACTTC	CATSRERQTQETQYF
TRBV6-6	many	NA	TRBJ2-2	TGTGCCAGCACCTGGACTCAAACCGGGGAGCTGTTTTTT	CASTWTQTGELFF
TRBV11-2	many	TRBD1	TRBJ2-5	TGTGCCAGCAGCTTAGGCTCCGGGACAGGGGCCTTCCAAGAGACCCAGTACTTC	CASSLGSGTGAFQETQYF
TRBV20-1	many	NA	TRBJ2-1	TGCAGTGCTAGGAGCTCATGGGAGCAGTTCTTC	CSARSSWEQFF
TRBV4-3	NA	NA	TRBJ2-6	TGCGCCAGCAGCCAAGAACCCTCTGGGGCCAACGTCCTGACTTTC	CASSQEPSGANVLTF
TRBV30	many	TRBD2	TRBJ2-3	TGTGCCTGGAGTGGGGCCCTCGGGACTAGCGTAGATACGCAGTATTTT	CAWSGALGTSVDTQYF
TRBV10-3	many	NA	TRBJ2-1	TGTGCCATCAGTGACCCCCAGGAGCAGTTCTTC	CAISDPQEQFF
TRBV19	few	NA	TRBJ1-2	TGTGCCAGTAGTATTTTCGGACCCGACTATGGCTACACCTTC	CASSIFGPDYGYTF